The next 23 T cell receptor beta chains were all read from a single sample in a study of blood T cell repertoires in COVID-19. Profiling relied on immunoSEQ multiplex PCR, and the TCRdb table lists in-frame clones only, not all of them. This table has 70,000 or so clones, approximately 80% appearing once. The material sequenced was peripheral blood. These receptors came from a man in his 60s with COVID-19, enrolled during active disease.

The V and J genes are TRBV5-1 and TRBJ2-5; D is possibly TRBD1 (6 bases). Between the trimmed V and J ends, which lost 4 bases and 0 bases, there was a span of 13 bases. CDR1 is SGHRS, CDR2 YFSETQ, per germline. The CDR3 contains 15 residues. The CDR3 protein is CASSLLTGNQETQYF. The DNA of the CDR3 is TGCGCCAGCAGCCTCTTGACAGGCAACCAAGAGACCCAGTACTTC.

The chain carries TRBV11-2 and TRBJ2-1; no firm D call. The ends were cut back, 5 bases at V and 6 bases at J, with 14 bases in the middle. This CDR3 is built from 14 residues. CDR1 and CDR2 from the germline V gene are SGHAT and FQNNGV. The CDR3 is CASSTEPASNEQFF. In DNA, the CDR3 is TGTGCCAGCAGCACCGAACCGGCTAGCAATGAGCAGTTCTTC.

The chain joins TRBV6-1 to TRBJ2-4; TRBD2 agrees at 9 bases. V shed 3 bases, J shed 0 bases, and the junction held 9 bases outside the gene matches. CDR3 length: 18 amino acids. Per germline, CDR1 MNHNS and CDR2 SASEGT. CDR3 amino acids: CASSDSGSGGVAKNIQYF. The CDR3 DNA reads as TGTGCCAGCAGTGATTCAGGTAGCGGGGGAGTAGCCAAAAACATTCAGTACTTC.

The rearrangement joins TRBV5-1 to TRBJ2-7, with TRBD1 matching over 8 bases. The CDR3 runs 16 residues. The V gene's germline CDR1 is SGHRS and CDR2 YFSETQ. Unmatched junction bases numbered 12, after V lost 0 bases and J lost 7 bases. CDR3 nucleotide sequence: TGCGCCAGCAGCTTGGACGTCAGGGGGCCCGAGGGGGAGCAGTACTTC. It encodes CASSLDVRGPEGEQYF.

This clone was picked up a small number of times. The chain combines TRBV6-6 with TRBJ2-7; 9 nucleotides agree with TRBD1. The CDR3 is 11 residues long. CDR1 is MNHNY, CDR2 SVGAGI, per germline (reference sequence). V trimming: 6 bases; J trimming: 11 bases; junction bases outside the gene matches: 5. CDR3 residues: CASRARDREYF. CDR3 in DNA: TGTGCCAGCAGAGCCCGGGACAGGGAGTACTTC.

The chain is built from TRBV13 and TRBJ1-3; TRBD1 matches at 9 bases. This CDR3 has 16 amino acids. V shed 4 bases, J shed 3 bases, and the junction held 7 bases outside the gene matches. Germline CDR1 is PRHDT and CDR2 is FYEKMQ (reference sequence). In nucleotides, the CDR3 is TGTGCCAGCAGCTCGTGGGGACAGGGCGGTGGAAACACCATATATTTT. Encoded protein: CASSSWGQGGGNTIYF.

In DNA form, the CDR3 reads TGTGCCAGCAGCCAAGAAACGGGGTCCGGCAACGAGCAGTACTTC. This sequence encodes CASSQETGSGNEQYF. The genes are TRBV4-2 and TRBJ2-7; a possible D gene is TRBD2 (5 bases). The CDR3 contains 15 residues. Trimming removed 0 bases from V and 5 bases from J, with 14 bases in between. CDR1 and CDR2 from the germline V gene are LGHNA and YNFKEQ.

This chain joins TRBV3-1 (or the pseudogene TRBV3-2) and TRBJ2-3, with 8 bases that match TRBD2. The CDR3 totals 14 residues. The germline CDR1 and CDR2 sequences are LGHDT and YNNKEL (reference sequence). J was trimmed by 5 bases and V by 5 bases; bases with no gene match: 6. CDR3 loop: CASSYREGRDTQYF. For the CDR3, the DNA is TGTGCCAGCAGCTACCGGGAGGGAAGAGATACGCAGTATTTT.

The chain uses TRBV6-5 and TRBJ2-2, with TRBD1 matching 8 bases. Unmatched junction bases numbered 8, after V lost 8 bases and J lost 6 bases. Germline V gene data show CDR1 as MNHEY and CDR2 as SVGAGI. The CDR3 has 14 residues. Here the CDR3 reads CASLRDRSAGELFF. The CDR3 nucleotides read TGTGCCAGCCTACGGGACAGGAGCGCCGGGGAGCTGTTTTTT.

The genes are TRBV28 and TRBJ1-6, with a tentative D call TRBD1 (5 bases). Germline assignment: CDR1 MDHEN and CDR2 SYDVKM. The V gene lost 3 bases and the J gene lost 2 bases, with 14 bases spanning the gap. CDR3 size: 17 residues. The CDR3 sequence is CASSLVGGEAYNSPLHF. DNA for the CDR3: TGTGCCAGCAGTTTGGTCGGAGGGGAGGCCTATAATTCACCCCTCCACTTT.

The chain couples TRBV7-2 to TRBJ2-5; 12 nucleotides match TRBD2. Germline assignment: CDR1 SGHTA and CDR2 FQGNSA. J gave up 1 base and V 5 bases, and 5 bases lay outside the gene matches. This CDR3 has 16 residues. The CDR3 DNA reads as TGTGCCAGCAGCGTCGCTAGCGGGGGGGCCCAAGAGACCCAGTACTTC. Its protein is CASSVASGGAQETQYF.

This chain joins TRBV2 and TRBJ1-1, with D hard to call. The germline V and J ends were trimmed by 3 bases and 0 bases, with 5 bases remaining between them. There are 13 residues in the CDR3. Germline V CDR1 and CDR2: SNHLY, FYNNEI. DNA for the CDR3: TGTGCCAGCAGTGACAGTCTGAACACTGAAGCTTTCTTT. Amino acid sequence: CASSDSLNTEAFF.

The chain employs TRBV10-3 and TRBJ2-7, with 12 bases identical to TRBD2. Trimming took 10 bases from V and 4 from J; bases not matched to a gene: 11. The CDR3 is made up of 15 amino acids. Looked up from germline, CDR1 is ENHRY and CDR2 is SYGVKD. The DNA for the CDR3 is TGTGCCACGGGTCTTACTAGCGGGAGGTTGTACGAGCAGTACTTC. This encodes CATGLTSGRLYEQYF.

The V and J genes are TRBV18 and TRBJ1-4, with 7 bases identical to TRBD1. J lost 6 bases, V lost 8 bases, and 12 bases had no gene match. The CDR3 runs 15 residues. Germline V gene lookup returns CDR1 KGHSH and CDR2 LQKENI. The CDR3 is CASRDRNRVDEKLFF. CDR3 nucleotide sequence: TGTGCCAGCCGGGACAGAAATAGGGTTGATGAAAAACTGTTTTTT.

The V call is TRBV29-1, the J call TRBJ1-5, with unresolved D. The CDR3 consists of 13 residues. Trimming took 4 bases from V and 5 from J, leaving 12 bases between them. The germline CDR1 and CDR2 sequences are SQVTM and ANQGSEA. The CDR3 DNA sequence: TGCAGCGTTGTCGTAGACCTAGATCAGCCCCAGCATTTT. Protein product: CSVVVDLDQPQHF. The full variable domain, its missing parts supplied by reference TRBV29-1 and TRBJ1-5, is SAVISQKPSRDICQRGTSLTIQCQVDSQVTMMFWYRQQPGQSLTLIATANQGSEATYESGFVIDKFPISRPNLTFSTLTVSNMSPEDSSIYLCSVVVDLDQPQHFGDGTRLSIL.

The chain is built from TRBV25-1 and TRBJ2-7; unclear D gene. Germline loops: CDR1 MGHDK, CDR2 SYGVNS. The CDR3 consists of 13 residues. V was shortened by 7 bases and J by 6 bases, with 16 bases between the two germline ends. This CDR3 reads CASTSSVGAEQYF. CDR3 nucleotide sequence: TGTGCCAGCACCTCTTCGGTCGGTGCCGAGCAGTACTTC.

This clone was detected only a few times. The rearrangement links TRBV7-9 to TRBJ2-1; TRBD2 might be the D (5 bases). Trimming took 0 bases from V and 6 from J, leaving 21 bases between them. CDR1 and CDR2 (germline): SEHNR, FQNEAQ (reference sequence). The CDR3 totals 18 residues. For the CDR3, the DNA is TGTGCCAGCAGCTTAGCCCCTCCCCAGAGGACTCCCGGCAATGAGCAGTTCTTC. It specifies CASSLAPPQRTPGNEQFF.

V is TRBV28 and J is TRBJ2-1; 14 positions match TRBD2. Germline-derived CDR1 and CDR2 are MDHEN and SYDVKM. V was pared by 4 bases and J by 9 bases, with 14 bases of the junction left unmatched. The CDR3 is 18 amino acids. The CDR3 DNA sequence: TGTGCCAGCAGTTCCCGACTAGCGGGGGGGCTTTTGGATGGTGAGCAGTTCTTC. Translated, it gives CASSSRLAGGLLDGEQFF. The complete variable domain, with remaining parts taken from reference TRBV28 and TRBJ2-1, reads DVKVTQSSRYLVKRTGEKVFLECVQDMDHENMFWYRQDPGLGLRLIYFSYDVKMKEKGDIPEGYSVSREKKERFSLILESASTNQTSMYLCASSSRLAGGLLDGEQFFGPGTRLTVL.

The rearrangement joins TRBV3-1 (or the pseudogene TRBV3-2) to TRBJ1-6; D may be TRBD1 (5 bases). The V end lost 0 bases, the J end lost 10 bases, and 10 bases lay between the germline ends. The CDR3 length is 14 residues. Germline CDR1 is LGHDT and CDR2 is YNNKEL (reference sequence). The chain's CDR3 is CASSQEGDRSPLHF. The DNA of the CDR3 is TGTGCCAGCAGCCAAGAAGGGGATCGGTCACCCCTCCACTTT.

The rearrangement joins TRBV30 to TRBJ1-2; 7 positions match TRBD1. V gave up 0 bases and J gave up 6 bases; unmatched junction bases: 10. CDR3 length: 15 residues. Germline CDR1 GTSNPN, CDR2 SVGIG (reference sequence). CDR3 bases: TGTGCCTGGAGTGTAATTGGAGGGGGCAGGGATGGCTACACCTTC. Protein sequence: CAWSVIGGGRDGYTF.

This clone was seen just once. The chain employs TRBV7-3 and TRBJ2-5, with 7 bases that match TRBD1. Germline V gene data show CDR1 as SGHTA and CDR2 as FQGTGA. This CDR3 has 14 residues. V dropped 5 bases and J dropped 5; count of bases not matched to a gene: 8. In DNA, the CDR3 is TGTGCCAGCAGCGCAAACAGGGGTTCGGAGACCCAGTACTTC. It codes for CASSANRGSETQYF.

The chain is built from TRBV11-2 and TRBJ2-5; TRBD2 matches at 13 bases. From germline, CDR1 is SGHAT and CDR2 FQNNGV. This CDR3 has 16 amino acids. V gave up 5 bases and J gave up 5 bases; unmatched junction bases: 8. The CDR3 DNA reads as TGTGCCAGCAGCCCCCGGACTAGCGGGAGCTGGGAGACCCAGTACTTC. This encodes CASSPRTSGSWETQYF.

The chain joins TRBV7-9 to TRBJ2-2; maybe TRBD2 (7 bases). V was cut by 2 bases and J by 1 base, with 11 bases left in between. The CDR3 contains 16 residues. Per the germline V gene, CDR1 is SEHNR and CDR2 is FQNEAQ (reference sequence). This chain's CDR3 is CASSLLGGLNTGELFF. CDR3 coding DNA: TGTGCCAGCAGCTTATTGGGGGGGCTGAACACCGGGGAGCTGTTTTTT.